This T cell receptor beta chain was obtained from a study of cytomegalovirus exposure and HLA in healthy donors (dated by TCRdb to between 2016 and 2019). Looking at the study overall: A later analysis indicated that the 130 or so validation repertoires were generated on the platform also employed for the roughly 650 repertoires of the first cohort. The study aimed to test whether cataloging public T cell receptors could reveal signatures of past pathogen exposure. To predict cytomegalovirus infection status, the study combined high-throughput TCR immunosequencing, statistical association of individual TCRs with disease status, and machine learning. A separate validation cohort of approximately 120 different subjects was used in addition to the 666-subject first cohort. The paper's findings and limits, for the study overall: In a later analysis, TCRs clustered in the first cohort were found to also tend to co-occur in the roughly 120 validation repertoires, with 94% of cluster scores above 0. The classifier was reported to diagnose cytomegalovirus status with high specificity and sensitivity in both the original and validation cohorts. Most TCR sequences were observed very rarely across donors, whereas some public TCRs were present in many individuals. The study listed 150 to 200 TCR beta chains as associated with cytomegalovirus. The authors suggested that the approach could potentially be generalized to other disease states and immunological phenotypes. All 120 or so repertoires were used to score co-occurrence in the validation cohort in a later analysis, because that analysis had no HLA typing for the cohort. A few of the identified cytomegalovirus-associated TCR beta chains were confirmed in vitro to be specific for cytomegalovirus antigens.

CDR1 and CDR2, per the germline V gene, are SGDLS and YYNGEE. The CDR3 has 14 amino acids, counting the end cysteine and phenylalanine. Only CDR3 DNA remains: 42 bases, in frame from the first base. Relative to germline, V is missing 0 bases and J is missing 5 bases, with 4 bases of the junction outside any gene match. Receptor amplification or capture employed the immunoSEQ multiplex PCR assay. From the authors' description of their analysis: A statistical classification framework was built for diagnosing cytomegalovirus status from the catalog of TCR beta chain sequences. Not all clones reach the TCRdb copy of this immuneACCESS table, which keeps in-frame sequences only. Checked studies attribute under half of the gap to unresolved V genes and leave the rest unexplained. From that table come the V and J calls and clone size; the DNA was used to work out D and trimming. In all, the sample holds approximately 44,000 clones, and about nine tenths of those were seen once. Clones ranked in the top ten supply 6% to 8% of the sample.

Donors formed part of the validation cohort, which comprised some 120 subjects and was distinct from the first cohort of 666 subjects. This clone appeared a few times. Its specific antigen is unknown. Base-call qualities are not available, and no considerably larger clone is one nucleotide away. The TCR was taken from a woman aged 25 to 39 in good health and CMV-seronegative. Recombination linked TRBV9 to TRBJ2-7; 8 of the junction bases match TRBD1. Sequencing was performed on PBMCs. Here is the DNA: TGTGCCAGCAGCGTAGGGACAGGGAAAAACGAGCAGTACTTC. The encoded protein is CASSVGTGKNEQYF. Here the CDR3 is joined to the reference TRBV9 and TRBJ2-7 genes, and the full variable domain is: DSGVTQTPKHLITATGQRVTLRCSPRSGDLSVYWYQQSLDQGLQFLIQYYNGEERAKGNILERFSAQQFPDLHSELNLSSLELGDSALYFCASSVGTGKNEQYFGPGTRLTVT.